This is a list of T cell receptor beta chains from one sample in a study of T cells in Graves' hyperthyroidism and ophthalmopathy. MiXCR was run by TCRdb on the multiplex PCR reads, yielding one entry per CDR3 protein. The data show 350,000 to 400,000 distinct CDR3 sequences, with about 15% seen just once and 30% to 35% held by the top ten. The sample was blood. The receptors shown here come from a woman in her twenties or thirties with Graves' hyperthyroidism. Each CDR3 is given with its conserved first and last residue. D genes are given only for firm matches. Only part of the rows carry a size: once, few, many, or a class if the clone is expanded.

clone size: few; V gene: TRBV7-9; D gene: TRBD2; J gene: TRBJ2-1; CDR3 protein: CASSLDTSGRKPPFF; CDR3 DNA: TGTGCCAGCAGCTTAGATACTAGCGGGAGGAAACCGCCGTTCTTC
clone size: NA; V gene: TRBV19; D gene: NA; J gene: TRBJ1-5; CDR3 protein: CASSLTGGWNQPQHF; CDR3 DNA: TGTGCCAGTAGTTTGACGGGGGGCTGGAATCAGCCCCAGCATTTT
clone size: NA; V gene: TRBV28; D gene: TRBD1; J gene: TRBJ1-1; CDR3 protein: CASSPMTGMNTEAFF; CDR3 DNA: TGTGCCAGCAGTCCTATGACAGGGATGAACACTGAAGCTTTCTTT
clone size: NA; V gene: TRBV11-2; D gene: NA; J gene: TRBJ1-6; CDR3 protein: CASTLNRAGSPLHF; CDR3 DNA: TGTGCCAGCACTCTAAACAGGGCCGGTTCACCCCTCCACTTT
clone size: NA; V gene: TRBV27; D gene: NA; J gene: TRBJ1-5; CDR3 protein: CASSATGYQPQHF; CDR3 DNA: TGTGCCAGCAGTGCTACGGGGTATCAGCCCCAGCATTTT
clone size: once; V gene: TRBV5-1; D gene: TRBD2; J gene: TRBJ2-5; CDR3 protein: CASSTSATEETQYF; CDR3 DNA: TGCGCCAGCAGCACTAGCGCAACTGAAGAGACCCAGTACTTC
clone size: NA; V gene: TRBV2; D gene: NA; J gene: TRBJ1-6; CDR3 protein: CASKADHNSPLHF; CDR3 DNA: TGTGCCAGCAAGGCGGATCATAATTCACCCCTCCACTTT
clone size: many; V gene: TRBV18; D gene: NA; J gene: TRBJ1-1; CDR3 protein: CASSPGTLLEAFF; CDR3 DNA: TGTGCCAGCTCACCGGGGACACTTCTTGAAGCTTTCTTT
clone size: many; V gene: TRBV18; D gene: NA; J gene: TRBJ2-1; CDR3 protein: CASSPSRTQFF; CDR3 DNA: TGTGCCAGCTCACCGTCTAGGACGCAGTTCTTC
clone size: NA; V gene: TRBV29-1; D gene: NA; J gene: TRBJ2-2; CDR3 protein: CSVVRSFSSGELFF; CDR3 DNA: TGCAGCGTTGTGCGAAGTTTTAGTTCCGGGGAGCTGTTTTTT
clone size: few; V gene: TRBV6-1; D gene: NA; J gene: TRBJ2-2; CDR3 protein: CASSENEDTGELFF; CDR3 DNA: TGTGCCAGCAGTGAAAACGAGGACACCGGGGAGCTGTTTTTT
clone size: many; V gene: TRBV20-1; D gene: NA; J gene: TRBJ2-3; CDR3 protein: CSARPMSGTDTQYF; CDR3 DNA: TGCAGTGCTAGGCCTATGAGCGGGACAGATACGCAGTATTTT
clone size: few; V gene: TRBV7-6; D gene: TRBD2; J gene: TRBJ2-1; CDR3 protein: CASSKLLAGTYNEQFF; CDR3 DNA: TGTGCCAGCAGCAAACTTCTAGCGGGGACCTACAATGAGCAGTTCTTC
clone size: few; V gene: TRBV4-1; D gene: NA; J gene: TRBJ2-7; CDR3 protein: CASSQILAFYEQYF; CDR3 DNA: TGCGCCAGCAGCCAAATCCTAGCGTTTTACGAGCAGTACTTC
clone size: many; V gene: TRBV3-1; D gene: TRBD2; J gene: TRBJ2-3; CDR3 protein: CASSIRSGSRTDTQYF; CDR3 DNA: TGTGCCAGCAGCATTAGAAGCGGGAGTCGCACAGATACGCAGTATTTT
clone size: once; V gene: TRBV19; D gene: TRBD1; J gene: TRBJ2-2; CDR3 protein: CASSIDSGTATGELFF; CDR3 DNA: TGTGCCAGTAGTATAGACTCCGGGACAGCCACCGGGGAGCTGTTTTTT
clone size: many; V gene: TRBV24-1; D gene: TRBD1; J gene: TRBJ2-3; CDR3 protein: CATSDRDRVSTDTQYF; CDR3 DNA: TGTGCCACCAGTGATCGAGACAGGGTTAGCACAGATACGCAGTATTTT
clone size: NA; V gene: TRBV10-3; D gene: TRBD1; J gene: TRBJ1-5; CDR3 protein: CATGQGNQPQHF; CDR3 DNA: TGTGCCACCGGACAGGGCAATCAGCCCCAGCATTTT
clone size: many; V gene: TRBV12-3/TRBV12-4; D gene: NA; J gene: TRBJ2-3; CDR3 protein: CASSFSRTDTQYF; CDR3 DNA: TGTGCCAGCAGTTTTAGCCGCACAGATACGCAGTATTTT
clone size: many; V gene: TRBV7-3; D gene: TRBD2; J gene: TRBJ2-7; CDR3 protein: CASSLGGTTPYEQYF; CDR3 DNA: TGTGCCAGCAGCTTAGGCGGGACTACCCCCTACGAGCAGTACTTC
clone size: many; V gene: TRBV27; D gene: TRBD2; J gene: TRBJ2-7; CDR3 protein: CASSLLGTIFYEQYF; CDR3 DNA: TGTGCCAGCAGTTTATTAGGGACTATCTTCTACGAGCAGTACTTC
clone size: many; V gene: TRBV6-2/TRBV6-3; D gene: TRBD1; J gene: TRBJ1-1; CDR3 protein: CASSPHRGQGLNTEAFF; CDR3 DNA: TGTGCCAGCAGCCCTCATCGAGGACAGGGGCTGAACACTGAAGCTTTCTTT
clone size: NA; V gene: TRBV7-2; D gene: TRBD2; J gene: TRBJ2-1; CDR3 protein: CASSRTRTFGGEQFF; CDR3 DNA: TGTGCCAGCAGCCGGACTAGGACTTTTGGGGGTGAGCAGTTCTTC
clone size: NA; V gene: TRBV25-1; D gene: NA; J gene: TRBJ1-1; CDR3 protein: CASSDPPRTAEAFF; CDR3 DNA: TGTGCCAGCAGTGACCCCCCCCGCACAGCTGAAGCTTTCTTT
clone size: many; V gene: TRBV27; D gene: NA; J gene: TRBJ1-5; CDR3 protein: CARRSGNQPQHF; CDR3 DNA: TGTGCCAGGAGGTCCGGCAATCAGCCCCAGCATTTT
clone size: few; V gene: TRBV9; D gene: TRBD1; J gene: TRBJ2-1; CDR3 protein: CASSVGTGLLLYNEQFF; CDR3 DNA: TGTGCCAGCAGCGTAGGGACAGGCCTCCTCCTCTACAATGAGCAGTTCTTC
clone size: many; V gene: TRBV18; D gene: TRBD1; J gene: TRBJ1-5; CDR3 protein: CASSPGTDQPQHF; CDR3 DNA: TGTGCCAGCTCACCAGGGACAGATCAGCCCCAGCATTTT